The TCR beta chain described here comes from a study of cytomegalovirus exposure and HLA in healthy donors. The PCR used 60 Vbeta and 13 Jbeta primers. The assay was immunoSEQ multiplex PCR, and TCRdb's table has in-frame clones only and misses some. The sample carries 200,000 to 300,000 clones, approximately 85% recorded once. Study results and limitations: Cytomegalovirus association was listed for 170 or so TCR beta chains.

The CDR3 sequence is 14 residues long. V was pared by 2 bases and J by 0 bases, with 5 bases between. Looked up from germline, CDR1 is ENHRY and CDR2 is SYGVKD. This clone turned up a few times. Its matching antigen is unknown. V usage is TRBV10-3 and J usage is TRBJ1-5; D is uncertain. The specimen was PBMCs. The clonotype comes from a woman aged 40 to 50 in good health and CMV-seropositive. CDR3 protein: CAISERDSNQPQHF. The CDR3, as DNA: TGTGCCATCAGTGAGAGAGATAGCAATCAGCCCCAGCATTTT.